This is a list of T cell receptor beta chains from one sample in a study of T cells in Graves' hyperthyroidism and ophthalmopathy. MiXCR, run by TCRdb on the multiplex PCR reads, gives a single entry per CDR3 protein. The sample contains under 550,000 distinct CDR3 sequences, just under 20% of which appear only once. The sample consisted of blood. Receptors originate from a man aged 40-50 years with Graves' ophthalmopathy. Both conserved end residues are trimmed from each CDR3. The order of the fields is CDR3 protein, clone size, J gene, V gene. Expanded clones are given a class, and other clones once, few, many or no size at all.

cdr3_aa: ASSSNRGRDYGYT
clone_size: many
j_call: TRBJ1-2
v_call: TRBV13

cdr3_aa: ASMPFGDGYT
clone_size: NA
j_call: TRBJ1-2
v_call: TRBV6-1

cdr3_aa: ASSEVTQY
clone_size: NA
j_call: TRBJ2-5
v_call: TRBV2

cdr3_aa: SASLAGYGANVLT
clone_size: NA
j_call: TRBJ2-6
v_call: TRBV20-1

cdr3_aa: ASTLWGVSGNTIY
clone_size: few
j_call: TRBJ1-3
v_call: TRBV28

cdr3_aa: ARGGVNTEAF
clone_size: few
j_call: TRBJ1-1
v_call: TRBV30

cdr3_aa: ASSKVGQGENIQY
clone_size: few
j_call: TRBJ2-4
v_call: TRBV18

cdr3_aa: ASSVSQETEAF
clone_size: few
j_call: TRBJ1-1
v_call: TRBV9

cdr3_aa: ASSARTGVLNTEAF
clone_size: many
j_call: TRBJ1-1
v_call: TRBV27

cdr3_aa: ASTLRQTKPAGANTNTGELF
clone_size: NA
j_call: TRBJ2-2
v_call: TRBV5-1

cdr3_aa: ASSKLAVLNEQF
clone_size: many
j_call: TRBJ2-1
v_call: TRBV12-3/TRBV12-4

cdr3_aa: ASSLKVIRGGRMNTEAF
clone_size: NA
j_call: TRBJ1-1
v_call: TRBV11-1

cdr3_aa: ASSSTTLSTDTQY
clone_size: NA
j_call: TRBJ2-3
v_call: TRBV7-8

cdr3_aa: ASSKGDVLGYGYT
clone_size: NA
j_call: TRBJ1-2
v_call: TRBV19

cdr3_aa: ASSTSGRAAYNEQF
clone_size: NA
j_call: TRBJ2-1
v_call: TRBV7-3

cdr3_aa: ASSVTGEFPEDTQY
clone_size: NA
j_call: TRBJ2-3
v_call: TRBV7-6

cdr3_aa: ASTSGGPSYNEQF
clone_size: few
j_call: TRBJ2-1
v_call: TRBV5-8

cdr3_aa: ASSVERTPADGSPPDQPQH
clone_size: NA
j_call: TRBJ1-5
v_call: TRBV9

cdr3_aa: ASSSAQTGLDGYT
clone_size: many
j_call: TRBJ1-2
v_call: TRBV28

cdr3_aa: ASRPTSGSVYEQF
clone_size: many
j_call: TRBJ2-1
v_call: TRBV12-3/TRBV12-4

cdr3_aa: ASSLTSGSYEQY
clone_size: many
j_call: TRBJ2-7
v_call: TRBV28

cdr3_aa: ASTPTGGSGETQY
clone_size: NA
j_call: TRBJ2-5
v_call: TRBV5-1

cdr3_aa: ASSASGGAEAF
clone_size: NA
j_call: TRBJ1-1
v_call: TRBV19

cdr3_aa: ASSFGSLRSGATNEKLF
clone_size: many
j_call: TRBJ1-4
v_call: TRBV7-9

cdr3_aa: ASSQDGFSGNTIY
clone_size: many
j_call: TRBJ1-3
v_call: TRBV3-1

cdr3_aa: ASSLEQGMADTQY
clone_size: NA
j_call: TRBJ2-3
v_call: TRBV27

cdr3_aa: ASSPGLAGVAYEQY
clone_size: many
j_call: TRBJ2-7
v_call: TRBV12-3/TRBV12-4

cdr3_aa: ASSLGGTGGVYEQY
clone_size: few
j_call: TRBJ2-7
v_call: TRBV7-9

cdr3_aa: ASSLDRGFYNEQF
clone_size: many
j_call: TRBJ2-1
v_call: TRBV11-2

cdr3_aa: ATTGNGYT
clone_size: few
j_call: TRBJ1-2
v_call: TRBV10-3

cdr3_aa: ASSLGLAVTNTGELF
clone_size: once
j_call: TRBJ2-2
v_call: TRBV6-5

cdr3_aa: ASSYVGTGTYEQY
clone_size: many
j_call: TRBJ2-7
v_call: TRBV28

cdr3_aa: ASSFSGGANEQY
clone_size: many
j_call: TRBJ2-7
v_call: TRBV27

cdr3_aa: ASSRGRGTEAF
clone_size: NA
j_call: TRBJ1-1
v_call: TRBV3-1

cdr3_aa: AWSIQGAIEQY
clone_size: few
j_call: TRBJ2-7
v_call: TRBV30

cdr3_aa: ASSLGAVGTNQPQH
clone_size: many
j_call: TRBJ1-5
v_call: TRBV11-2

cdr3_aa: ASSVGTSGVLLETQY
clone_size: NA
j_call: TRBJ2-5
v_call: TRBV7-3

cdr3_aa: ASSSTSGKGVYGYT
clone_size: few
j_call: TRBJ1-2
v_call: TRBV11-2

cdr3_aa: ASSTRGTGDQPQH
clone_size: NA
j_call: TRBJ1-5
v_call: TRBV19

cdr3_aa: ASSEGGAREQF
clone_size: NA
j_call: TRBJ2-1
v_call: TRBV6-1

cdr3_aa: ASSLEGTNTIY
clone_size: NA
j_call: TRBJ1-3
v_call: TRBV5-5

cdr3_aa: ASSFFSGGAHGYT
clone_size: NA
j_call: TRBJ1-2
v_call: TRBV7-2

cdr3_aa: ASSRDSPWGAF
clone_size: few
j_call: TRBJ1-1
v_call: TRBV2

cdr3_aa: ASSRPGEGTPGADTQY
clone_size: few
j_call: TRBJ2-3
v_call: TRBV7-2

cdr3_aa: ASSLTRAQETQY
clone_size: few
j_call: TRBJ2-5
v_call: TRBV5-1

cdr3_aa: ASSSDPLAGTTYEQY
clone_size: many
j_call: TRBJ2-7
v_call: TRBV11-2

cdr3_aa: ASSLGSAAPGTEAF
clone_size: few
j_call: TRBJ1-1
v_call: TRBV5-6

cdr3_aa: ASRPQAGTEAF
clone_size: many
j_call: TRBJ1-1
v_call: TRBV28

cdr3_aa: SAQVPYGGPHEQY
clone_size: NA
j_call: TRBJ2-7
v_call: TRBV20-1

cdr3_aa: ASSSSGRVADTQY
clone_size: many
j_call: TRBJ2-3
v_call: TRBV5-8

cdr3_aa: ASSFAGATEAF
clone_size: many
j_call: TRBJ1-1
v_call: TRBV12-3/TRBV12-4

cdr3_aa: ASRGLTHNEQF
clone_size: few
j_call: TRBJ2-1
v_call: TRBV6-2/TRBV6-3

cdr3_aa: ASSERHSLADTQY
clone_size: many
j_call: TRBJ2-3
v_call: TRBV6-1